The 20 T cell receptor beta chains reported below all come from one sample, sequenced in a study of cytomegalovirus exposure and HLA in healthy donors. Profiled with immunoSEQ multiplex PCR; TCRdb holds only in-frame clones, not every one. The sample lists 130,000 or so clones, approximately 89% seen once, with around 3.3% in the top ten. Sequenced material: PBMCs. The receptors derive from a young man in good health and CMV-seronegative.

The chain combines TRBV4-3 with TRBJ2-6; no clear D. The CDR3 consists of 17 residues. V was trimmed by 0 bases and J by 0 bases, leaving 9 bases between them. The germline gives CDR1 LGHNA, CDR2 YSLEER. The CDR3 coding sequence is TGCGCCAGCAGCCAAGATCATGGCACCTCTGGGGCCAACGTCCTGACTTTC. It is translated as CASSQDHGTSGANVLTF.

This sequence joins TRBV6-5 and TRBJ2-5; 8 bases fit TRBD1. Germline CDR1 is MNHEY and CDR2 is SVGAGI. CDR3 size: 16 residues. J lost 0 bases, V lost 3 bases, and 6 bases had no gene match. The DNA for the CDR3 is TGTGCCAGCAGTTATAGTTGGACAGGGCACCAAGAGACCCAGTACTTC. Residues: CASSYSWTGHQETQYF.

V usage is TRBV12-5 and J usage is TRBJ2-4, with a weak D call TRBD1 (6 bases). Deletions cut 2 bases from V and 6 bases from J, with 11 bases between. Per the germline V gene, CDR1 is LGHNT and CDR2 is FRNRAP. The CDR3 runs to 14 residues. The CDR3 region is CASGLQGFSNIQYF. DNA for the CDR3: TGTGCTAGTGGTTTGCAGGGGTTCTCAAACATTCAGTACTTC.

The chain uses TRBV4-3 and TRBJ1-1; no clear D gene. The germline CDR1 and CDR2 sequences are LGHNA and YSLEER. Trimming shortened V by 1 base and J by 8 bases, and 11 bases separated the two germline ends. The CDR3 has 13 amino acids. CDR3 nucleotide sequence: TGCGCCAGCAGCCAAGTCCTGGTCAGAGAAGCTTTCTTT. Translating it yields CASSQVLVREAFF.

This chain uses TRBV18 with TRBJ2-1; possibly TRBD1 for D (5 bases). The length of the CDR3 is 15 residues. Germline CDR1 is KGHSH and CDR2 is LQKENI. The V end was cut by 5 bases, the J end by 1 base, with 12 bases between. The DNA for the CDR3 is TGTGCCAGCTCATCTCTAAAGGGGTCCTACAATGAGCAGTTCTTC. Its translation: CASSSLKGSYNEQFF.

V and J are TRBV19 and TRBJ2-3, with 10 bases matching TRBD2. V shed 3 bases and J 0 bases; nucleotides not matched to a gene: 3. The germline CDR1 and CDR2 sequences are LNHDA and SQIVND (reference sequence). This CDR3 region has 16 residues. CDR3 sequence (DNA): TGTGCCAGTAGTATGGGACTAGCGAAAAGCACAGATACGCAGTATTTT. Encoded protein: CASSMGLAKSTDTQYF.

A remark on this clone: The sample has other DNA sequences that encode this CDR3 too. This rearrangement joins TRBV6-5 to TRBJ1-5; 8 bases agree with TRBD1. Germline CDR1 MNHEY, CDR2 SVGAGI. The junction had 2 bases not matched to a gene; V was cut back by 5 bases and J by 5 bases. This CDR3 is built from 13 residues. The CDR3 here is CASSPTGDQPQHF. CDR3 DNA: TGTGCCAGCAGTCCGACAGGGGATCAGCCCCAGCATTTT.

The V and J genes are TRBV6-5 and TRBJ2-2, with 7 bases matching TRBD1. The CDR3 spans 15 residues. With V trimmed by 4 bases and J by 6 bases, 8 bases remained unmatched. CDR1 MNHEY and CDR2 SVGAGI come from the germline V gene. DNA for the CDR3: TGTGCCAGCAGTTCAGGGGGTCTGAGGGCCGGGGAGCTGTTTTTT. It yields the protein CASSSGGLRAGELFF.

The genes are TRBV4-1 and TRBJ2-2, with 7 bases that match TRBD1. Losses at the gene ends were 4 bases for V and 3 bases for J; bases not matched to a gene: 2. Germline V gives CDR1 MGHRA, CDR2 YSYEKL. This CDR3 spans 14 amino acids. The CDR3 sequence: CASSLGTDTGELFF. The CDR3 DNA reads TGCGCCAGCAGCCTCGGGACAGACACCGGGGAGCTGTTTTTT.

The rearrangement links TRBV14 to TRBJ2-7; 8 nucleotides match TRBD1. Trimming removed 2 bases from V and 0 bases from J; junction bases left unmatched: 3. The CDR3 extends over 15 amino acids. CDR1 SGHDN and CDR2 FVKESK come from the germline V gene. CDR3 sequence reads: CASSQSTGDSYEQYF. The CDR3 DNA reads as TGTGCCAGCAGCCAATCGACAGGGGACTCCTACGAGCAGTACTTC. The complete variable domain, with remaining parts taken from reference TRBV14 and TRBJ2-7, reads EAGVTQFPSHSVIEKGQTVTLRCDPISGHDNLYWYRRVMGKEIKFLLHFVKESKQDESGMPNNRFLAERTGGTYSTLKVQPAELEDSGVYFCASSQSTGDSYEQYFGPGTRLTVT.

V and J are TRBV19 and TRBJ1-5; 8 bases are a match to TRBD1. The germline CDR1 and CDR2 sequences are LNHDA and SQIVND (reference sequence). With 7 bases clipped from V and 11 bases from J, the junction kept 19 bases outside the gene matches. There are 16 residues in the CDR3. Here the CDR3 DNA reads TGTGCCAGTAATTCGCGTACAGGGGGAAGGTCGTTGGCCCAGCATTTT. Translation: CASNSRTGGRSLAQHF. Complete variable domain (other parts from reference TRBV19 and TRBJ1-5): DGGITQSPKYLFRKEGQNVTLSCEQNLNHDAMYWYRQDPGQGLRLIYYSQIVNDFQKGDIAEGYSVSREKKESFPLTVTSAQKNPTAFYLCASNSRTGGRSLAQHFGDGTRLSIL.

The J gene is TRBJ1-5, the V gene TRBV19; TRBD1 is a possible D gene (6 bases). The CDR3 extends over 13 amino acids. Germline V CDR1 and CDR2: LNHDA, SQIVND (reference sequence). With 4 bases removed from V and 9 bases from J, the gap between germline ends came to 13 bases. The CDR3 coding sequence is TGTGCCAGTAGTAAGGACAGTCTTGGGCCCCAGCATTTT. It encodes CASSKDSLGPQHF.

The rearrangement joins TRBV7-8 to TRBJ2-7, with 7 positions matching TRBD1. The CDR3 spans 13 residues. Germline trimming cut 5 bases from V and 4 bases from J; bases unmatched to any gene: 5. Germline values: CDR1 SGHVS, CDR2 FQNEAQ. CDR3 sequence (DNA): TGTGCCAGCAGCACGCGGACAGGATACGAGCAGTACTTC. Translation: CASSTRTGYEQYF.

CDR3 DNA: TGTGCCAGTAAGGCGGGTGAACGGTCTAATTCACCCCTCCACTTT. Translation: CASKAGERSNSPLHF. The genes are TRBV19 and TRBJ1-6; D is unresolved. Germline V gene lookup returns CDR1 LNHDA and CDR2 SQIVND (reference sequence). This CDR3 has 15 residues. V was cut by 7 bases and J by 6 bases, with 16 bases left in between. The full variable domain, rest sourced from reference TRBV19 and TRBJ1-6, is DGGITQSPKYLFRKEGQNVTLSCEQNLNHDAMYWYRQDPGQGLRLIYYSQIVNDFQKGDIAEGYSVSREKKESFPLTVTSAQKNPTAFYLCASKAGERSNSPLHFGNGTRLTVT.

The chain uses TRBV19 and TRBJ2-5; possible D gene TRBD2, 6 bases. The V end was cut by 3 bases, the J end by 5 bases, with 7 bases between. This CDR3 has 12 residues. The germline gives CDR1 LNHDA, CDR2 SQIVND (reference sequence). The CDR3 nucleotides are TGTGCCAGTAGTATTGGAGGGGAGACCCAGTACTTC. As protein: CASSIGGETQYF.

The genes are TRBV10-3 and TRBJ2-7; 9 bases match TRBD1. The CDR3 runs to 13 residues. J lost 2 bases, V lost 8 bases, and 4 bases had no gene match. Germline CDR1 is ENHRY and CDR2 is SYGVKD. The CDR3 sequence is CAIGGTGPYEQYF. In DNA form, the CDR3 reads TGTGCCATCGGAGGGACAGGGCCCTACGAGCAGTACTTC.

The chain is built from TRBV7-8 and TRBJ2-1, with D possibly being TRBD1 (6 bases). Germline V gives CDR1 SGHVS, CDR2 FQNEAQ. The ends were cut back, 11 bases at V and 7 bases at J, with 18 bases in the middle. The CDR3 has 13 amino acids. The CDR3 coding sequence is TGTGCCGCCGCTAGACAGGTAACGAATGAGCAGTTCTTC. This gives the protein CAAARQVTNEQFF. Looking up the rest from reference TRBV7-8 and TRBJ2-1 gives the full variable domain: GAGVSQSPRYKVAKRGQDVALRCDPISGHVSLFWYQQALGQGPEFLTYFQNEAQLDKSGLPSDRFFAERPEGSVSTLKIQRTQQEDSAVYLCAAARQVTNEQFFGPGTRLTVL.

This clone was found a few times. CDR3 DNA sequence: TGCGCCAGCAGCCAAGATCCCAGGTACTATGGCTACACCTTC. It translates to CASSQDPRYYGYTF. The gene calls are TRBV4-1 and TRBJ1-2; D is uncertain. The ends were cut back, 0 bases at V and 3 bases at J, with 8 bases in the middle. CDR3 length: 14 amino acids. CDR1 is MGHRA and CDR2 is YSYEKL in the germline V gene.

This clone is a singleton in its sample. The V call is TRBV7-9, the J call TRBJ2-6; D is perhaps TRBD1 (5 bases). This CDR3 has 18 amino acids. Germline assignment: CDR1 SEHNR and CDR2 FQNEAQ (reference sequence). Trimming stripped 4 bases from V and 0 bases from J, with 16 bases between. CDR3 in DNA: TGTGCCAGCAGCTCGACAGTCAGAAAAGGCTCTGGGGCCAACGTCCTGACTTTC. Translation gives CASSSTVRKGSGANVLTF.

V usage is TRBV7-9 and J usage is TRBJ1-3; D is unclear. Germline V gene data show CDR1 as SEHNR and CDR2 as FQNEAQ (reference sequence). CDR3 length: 15 amino acids. Trimming stripped 5 bases from V and 2 bases from J, with 13 bases between. The CDR3: CASSPPGFAGNTIYF. In nucleotides, the CDR3 is TGTGCCAGCAGCCCCCCAGGCTTCGCTGGAAACACCATATATTTT.